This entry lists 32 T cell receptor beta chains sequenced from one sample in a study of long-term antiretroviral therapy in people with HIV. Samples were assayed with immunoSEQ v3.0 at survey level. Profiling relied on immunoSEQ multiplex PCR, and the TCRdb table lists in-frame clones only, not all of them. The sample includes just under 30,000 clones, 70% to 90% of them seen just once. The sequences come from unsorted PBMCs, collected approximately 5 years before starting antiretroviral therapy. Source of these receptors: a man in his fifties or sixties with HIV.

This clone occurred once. The CDR3 sequence is CASSLLSGNLNTEAFF. The CDR3 nucleotides are TGTGCCAGCAGCTTATTATCGGGAAACCTGAACACTGAAGCTTTCTTT. The chain recombines TRBV11-2 with TRBJ1-1; D is ambiguous. Trimming took 2 bases from V and 0 from J, leaving 13 bases between them. The germline CDR1 and CDR2 sequences are SGHAT and FQNNGV. This CDR3 is built from 16 residues.

CDR3 bases: TGCGCCAGCAGCATCCAAGAGACCCAGTACTTC. Translated, it gives CASSIQETQYF. The chain has TRBV5-1 and TRBJ2-5; D gene ambiguous. The CDR3 loop spans 11 amino acids. V gave up 4 bases and J gave up 1 base, with 2 bases separating them. The germline CDR1 and CDR2 sequences are SGHRS and YFSETQ. Drawing the rest from reference TRBV5-1 and TRBJ2-5, the complete variable domain is KAGVTQTPRYLIKTRGQQVTLSCSPISGHRSVSWYQQTPGQGLQFLFEYFSETQRNKGNFPGRFSGRQFSNSRSEMNVSTLELGDSALYLCASSIQETQYFGPGTRLLVL.

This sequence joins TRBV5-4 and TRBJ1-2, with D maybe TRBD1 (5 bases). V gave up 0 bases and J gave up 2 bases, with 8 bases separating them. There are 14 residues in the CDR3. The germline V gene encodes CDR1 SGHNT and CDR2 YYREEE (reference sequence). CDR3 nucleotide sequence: TGTGCCAGCAGCTTGGATCGACAGAACTATGGCTACACCTTC. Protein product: CASSLDRQNYGYTF. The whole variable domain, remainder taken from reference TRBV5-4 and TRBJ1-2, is ETGVTQSPTHLIKTRGQQVTLRCSSQSGHNTVSWYQQALGQGPQFIFQYYREEENGRGNFPPRFSGLQFPNYSSELNVNALELDDSALYLCASSLDRQNYGYTFGSGTRLTVV.

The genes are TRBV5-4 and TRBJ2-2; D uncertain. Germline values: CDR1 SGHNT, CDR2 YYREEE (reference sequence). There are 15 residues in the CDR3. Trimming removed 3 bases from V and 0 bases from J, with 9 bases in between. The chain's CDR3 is CASSSPAANTGELFF. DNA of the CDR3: TGTGCCAGCAGCTCCCCGGCCGCGAACACCGGGGAGCTGTTTTTT.

This CDR3 is CASSPGAAQETQYF. The CDR3, as DNA: TGTGCCAGCAGCCCCGGGGCAGCCCAAGAGACCCAGTACTTC. This sequence joins TRBV7-3 and TRBJ2-5, with D tentatively TRBD1 or TRBD2 (5 bases each). CDR1 and CDR2 (germline): SGHTA, FQGTGA. The CDR3 extends over 14 amino acids. Trimming stripped 5 bases from V and 1 base from J, with 11 bases between.

Written as DNA, the CDR3 is TGTGCCAGCAGTTTTGACGGGGGTAGGTGGGAGACCCAGTACTTC. It translates to CASSFDGGRWETQYF. The chain combines TRBV28 with TRBJ2-5; maybe TRBD2 (6 bases). CDR3 length: 15 amino acids. In germline, CDR1 is MDHEN, CDR2 SYDVKM. V shed 3 bases and J shed 5 bases, with 16 bases lying between them.

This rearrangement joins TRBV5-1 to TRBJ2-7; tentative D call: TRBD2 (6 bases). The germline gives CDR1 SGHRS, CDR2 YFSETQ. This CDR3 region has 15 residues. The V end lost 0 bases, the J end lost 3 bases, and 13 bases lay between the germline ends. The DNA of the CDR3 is TGCGCCAGCAGCTTGGCCCGGACTATAAACTACGAGCAGTACTTC. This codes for CASSLARTINYEQYF.

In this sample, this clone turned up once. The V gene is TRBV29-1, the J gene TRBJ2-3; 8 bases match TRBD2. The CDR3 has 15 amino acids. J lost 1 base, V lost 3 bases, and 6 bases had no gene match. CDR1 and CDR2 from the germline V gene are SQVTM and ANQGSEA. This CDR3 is CSVEARGGGTDTQYF. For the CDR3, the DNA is TGCAGCGTTGAGGCCCGGGGGGGCGGCACAGATACGCAGTATTTT.

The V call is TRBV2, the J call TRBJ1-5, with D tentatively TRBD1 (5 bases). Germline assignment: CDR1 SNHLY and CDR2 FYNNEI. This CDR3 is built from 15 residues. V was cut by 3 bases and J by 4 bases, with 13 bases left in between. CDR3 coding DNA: TGTGCCAGCAGTGACGACAGCCTGTATAATCAGCCCCAGCATTTT. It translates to CASSDDSLYNQPQHF.

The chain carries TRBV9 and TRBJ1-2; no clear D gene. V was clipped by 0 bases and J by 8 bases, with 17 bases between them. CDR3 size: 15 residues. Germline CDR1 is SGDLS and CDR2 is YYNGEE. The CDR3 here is CASSVEGIPTGGYTF. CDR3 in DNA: TGTGCCAGCAGCGTAGAGGGCATTCCGACGGGAGGCTACACCTTC.

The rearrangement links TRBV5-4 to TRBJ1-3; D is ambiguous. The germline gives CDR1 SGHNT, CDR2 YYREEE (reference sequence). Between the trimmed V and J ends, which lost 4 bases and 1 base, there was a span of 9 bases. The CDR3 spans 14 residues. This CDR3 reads CASSRQSSGNTIYF. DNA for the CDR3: TGTGCCAGCAGCCGTCAGAGTTCTGGAAACACCATATATTTT.

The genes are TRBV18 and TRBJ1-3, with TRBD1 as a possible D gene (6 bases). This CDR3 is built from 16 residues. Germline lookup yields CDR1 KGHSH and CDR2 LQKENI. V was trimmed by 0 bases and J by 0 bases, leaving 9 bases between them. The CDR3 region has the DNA TGTGCCAGCTCACCACCGGGGGCGAGCTCTGGAAACACCATATATTTT. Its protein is CASSPPGASSGNTIYF.

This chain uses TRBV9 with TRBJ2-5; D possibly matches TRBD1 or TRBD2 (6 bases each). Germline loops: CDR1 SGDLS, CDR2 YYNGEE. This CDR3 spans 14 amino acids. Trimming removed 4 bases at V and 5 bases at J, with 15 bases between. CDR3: CASSSVGGRETQYF. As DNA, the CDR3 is TGTGCCAGCAGCTCGGTGGGGGGCAGGGAGACCCAGTACTTC.

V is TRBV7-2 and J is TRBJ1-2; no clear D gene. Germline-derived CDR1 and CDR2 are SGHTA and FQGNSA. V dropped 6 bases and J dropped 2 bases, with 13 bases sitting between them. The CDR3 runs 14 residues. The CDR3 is CASRFETENYGYTF. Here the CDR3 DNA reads TGTGCCAGCAGATTTGAAACCGAGAACTATGGCTACACCTTC.

The CDR3 region has the DNA TGTGCCACCAGAAGTGGACAGGGGGTGCTAACGGGCTACACCTTC. Protein: CATRSGQGVLTGYTF. The gene calls are TRBV15 and TRBJ1-2; 10 bases are shared with TRBD1. CDR1 and CDR2 from the germline V gene are LNHNV and YYDKDF (reference sequence). This CDR3 has 15 amino acids. The J segment lost 8 bases and the V segment lost 6 bases, leaving 12 bases of the junction unmatched.

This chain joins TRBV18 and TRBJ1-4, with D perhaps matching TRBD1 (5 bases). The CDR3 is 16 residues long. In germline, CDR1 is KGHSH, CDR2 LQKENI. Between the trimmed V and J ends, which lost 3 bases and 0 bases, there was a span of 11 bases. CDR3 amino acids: CASSPRTNPTNEKLFF. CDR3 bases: TGTGCCAGCTCACCCAGGACAAACCCAACTAATGAAAAACTGTTTTTT.

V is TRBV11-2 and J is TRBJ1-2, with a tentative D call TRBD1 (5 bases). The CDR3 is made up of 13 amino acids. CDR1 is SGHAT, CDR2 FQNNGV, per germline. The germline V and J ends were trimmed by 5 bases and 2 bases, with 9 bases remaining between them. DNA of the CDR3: TGTGCCAGCAGCCCGGACAAGAACTATGGCTACACCTTC. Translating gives CASSPDKNYGYTF.

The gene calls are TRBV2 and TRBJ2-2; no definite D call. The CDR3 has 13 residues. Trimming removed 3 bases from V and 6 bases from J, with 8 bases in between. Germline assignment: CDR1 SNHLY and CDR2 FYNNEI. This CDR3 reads CASSESAAGELFF. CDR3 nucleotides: TGTGCCAGCAGTGAGTCGGCCGCCGGGGAGCTGTTTTTT.

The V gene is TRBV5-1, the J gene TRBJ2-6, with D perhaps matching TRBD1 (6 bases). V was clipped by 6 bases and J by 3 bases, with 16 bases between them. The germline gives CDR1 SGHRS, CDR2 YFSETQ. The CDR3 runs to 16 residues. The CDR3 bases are TGCGCCAGCACTACACAGGGTGGTGATGGGGCCAACGTCCTGACTTTC. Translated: CASTTQGGDGANVLTF.

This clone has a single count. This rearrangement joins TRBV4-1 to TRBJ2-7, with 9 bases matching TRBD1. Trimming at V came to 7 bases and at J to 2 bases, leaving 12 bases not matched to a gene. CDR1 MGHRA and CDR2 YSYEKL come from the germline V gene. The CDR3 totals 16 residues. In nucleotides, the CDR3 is TGCGCCAGCACAAGGGGCCTCCGACAGGGGGCCTACGAGCAGTACTTC. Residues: CASTRGLRQGAYEQYF.

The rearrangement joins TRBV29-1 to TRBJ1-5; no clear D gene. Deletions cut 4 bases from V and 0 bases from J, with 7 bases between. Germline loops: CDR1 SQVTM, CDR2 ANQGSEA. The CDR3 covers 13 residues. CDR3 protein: CSVGGYSNQPQHF. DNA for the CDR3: TGCAGCGTTGGGGGTTATAGCAATCAGCCCCAGCATTTT.

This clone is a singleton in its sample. The CDR3 protein is CASSIPKSGGSYNEQFF. The CDR3 region has the DNA TGTGCCAGCAGCATACCGAAGAGCGGGGGCTCCTACAATGAGCAGTTCTTC. This rearrangement joins TRBV7-9 to TRBJ2-1; 8 bases match TRBD2. Germline V gene data show CDR1 as SEHNR and CDR2 as FQNEAQ (reference sequence). The V gene end was trimmed by 5 bases and the J gene end by 0 bases; junction bases not matched to a gene: 9. This CDR3 spans 17 amino acids.

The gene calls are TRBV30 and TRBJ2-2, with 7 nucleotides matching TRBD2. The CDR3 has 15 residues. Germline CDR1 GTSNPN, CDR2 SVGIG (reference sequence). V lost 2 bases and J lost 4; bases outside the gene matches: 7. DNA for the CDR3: TGTGCCTGGAGTTCGAGCGGGACCCTCACCGGGGAGCTGTTTTTT. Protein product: CAWSSSGTLTGELFF.

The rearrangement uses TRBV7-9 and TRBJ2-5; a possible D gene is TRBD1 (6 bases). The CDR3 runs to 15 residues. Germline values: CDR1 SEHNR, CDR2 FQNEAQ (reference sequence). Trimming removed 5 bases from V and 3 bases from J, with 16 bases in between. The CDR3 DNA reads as TGTGCCAGCAGCCGGATGGGGACACTAGAAGAGACCCAGTACTTC. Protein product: CASSRMGTLEETQYF.

CDR3 in DNA: TGTGCCAGCAGCCTTATTCTCACGGGGCGCCTGAACACTGAAGCTTTCTTT. Translation gives CASSLILTGRLNTEAFF. The chain uses TRBV7-9 and TRBJ1-1; D perhaps matches TRBD1 (5 bases). Trimming cost V 5 bases and J 0 bases, with 19 bases left between them. This CDR3 has 17 amino acids. Germline V gives CDR1 SEHNR, CDR2 FQNEAQ (reference sequence).

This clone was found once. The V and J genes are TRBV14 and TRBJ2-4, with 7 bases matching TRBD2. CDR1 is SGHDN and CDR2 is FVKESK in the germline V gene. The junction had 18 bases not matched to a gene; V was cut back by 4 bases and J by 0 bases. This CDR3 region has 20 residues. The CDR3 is CASSPDPTRAAGLAKNIQYF. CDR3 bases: TGTGCCAGCAGCCCGGACCCGACGCGGGCAGCGGGACTAGCCAAAAACATTCAGTACTTC. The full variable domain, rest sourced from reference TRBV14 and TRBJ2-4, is EAGVTQFPSHSVIEKGQTVTLRCDPISGHDNLYWYRRVMGKEIKFLLHFVKESKQDESGMPNNRFLAERTGGTYSTLKVQPAELEDSGVYFCASSPDPTRAAGLAKNIQYFGAGTRLSVL.

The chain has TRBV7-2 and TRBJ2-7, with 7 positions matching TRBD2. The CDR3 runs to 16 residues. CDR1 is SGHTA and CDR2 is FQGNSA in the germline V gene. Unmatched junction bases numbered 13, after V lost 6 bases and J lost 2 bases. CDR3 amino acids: CASSFGPSGLAYEQYF. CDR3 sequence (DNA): TGTGCCAGCAGTTTCGGGCCTAGCGGATTAGCCTACGAGCAGTACTTC.

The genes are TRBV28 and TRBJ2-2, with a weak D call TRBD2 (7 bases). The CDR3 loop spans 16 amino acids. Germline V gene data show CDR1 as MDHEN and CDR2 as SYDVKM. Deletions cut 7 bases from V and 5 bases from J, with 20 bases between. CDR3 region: CASTLGGGLSTGELFF. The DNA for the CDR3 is TGTGCCAGCACTCTAGGGGGGGGCCTTTCAACCGGGGAGCTGTTTTTT. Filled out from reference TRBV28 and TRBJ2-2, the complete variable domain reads DVKVTQSSRYLVKRTGEKVFLECVQDMDHENMFWYRQDPGLGLRLIYFSYDVKMKEKGDIPEGYSVSREKKERFSLILESASTNQTSMYLCASTLGGGLSTGELFFGEGSRLTVL.

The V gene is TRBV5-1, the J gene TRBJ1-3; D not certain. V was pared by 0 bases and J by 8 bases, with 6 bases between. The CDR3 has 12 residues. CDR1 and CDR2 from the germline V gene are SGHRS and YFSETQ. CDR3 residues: CASSLDGDTIYF. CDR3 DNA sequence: TGCGCCAGCAGCTTGGATGGGGACACCATATATTTT.

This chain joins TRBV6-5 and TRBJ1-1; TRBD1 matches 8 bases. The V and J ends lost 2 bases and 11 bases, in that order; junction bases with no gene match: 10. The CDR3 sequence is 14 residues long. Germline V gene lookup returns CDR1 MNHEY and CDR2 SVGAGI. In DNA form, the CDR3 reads TGTGCCAGCAGTTACGCGCGTCGGACAGGGCCGGCTTTCTTT. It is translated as CASSYARRTGPAFF.

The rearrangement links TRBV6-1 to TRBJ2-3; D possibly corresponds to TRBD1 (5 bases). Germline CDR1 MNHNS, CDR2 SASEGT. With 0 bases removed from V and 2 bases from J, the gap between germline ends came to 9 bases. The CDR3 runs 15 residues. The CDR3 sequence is CASSEADTSTDTQYF. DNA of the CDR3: TGTGCCAGCAGTGAAGCGGACACCTCCACAGATACGCAGTATTTT.

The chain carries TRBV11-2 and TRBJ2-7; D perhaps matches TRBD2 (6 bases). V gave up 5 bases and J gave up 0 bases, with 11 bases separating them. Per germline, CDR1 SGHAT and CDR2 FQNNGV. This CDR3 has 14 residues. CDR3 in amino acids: CASSVAAFSYEQYF. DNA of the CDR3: TGTGCCAGCAGCGTAGCGGCCTTCTCCTACGAGCAGTACTTC. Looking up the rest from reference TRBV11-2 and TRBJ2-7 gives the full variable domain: EAGVAQSPRYKIIEKRQSVAFWCNPISGHATLYWYQQILGQGPKLLIQFQNNGVVDDSQLPKDRFSAERLKGVDSTLKIQPAKLEDSAVYLCASSVAAFSYEQYFGPGTRLTVT.